This TCR beta chain was sequenced in a study of identical twins. General study points: Cord blood beta clonotypes that were abundant carried fewer insertions, and memory repertoires showed no such trend. Less excess twin sharing appeared in beta out-of-frame sequences.

Using its own MiXCR run on the 5' RACE reads, TCRdb lists one record per CDR3 protein. The sample consists of hundreds of thousands of distinct CDR3 sequences, just over 7% of them appearing once. All donors comprised healthy Caucasians. A remark on this clonotype: Its specificity is not known.

The CDR3 runs 18 residues. V was clipped by 7 bases and J by 3 bases; unmatched bases: 18. This sample was also put to use in a study of yellow fever vaccine responses in identical twins. In that study: The T cell response to vaccination in identical twins was reportedly partly convergent and partly personalized.

The sequencing input was PBMCs. V is TRBV12-3 or TRBV12-4 and J is TRBJ1-5, with TRBD1 matching 7 bases. This TCR derives from a woman between 18 and 30 years old in good health. In nucleotides, the CDR3 is TGTGCCAGCACACTTCGACAGGGAGCGGGTTATAACAATCAGCCCCAGCATTTT. Its translation is CASTLRQGAGYNNQPQHF.